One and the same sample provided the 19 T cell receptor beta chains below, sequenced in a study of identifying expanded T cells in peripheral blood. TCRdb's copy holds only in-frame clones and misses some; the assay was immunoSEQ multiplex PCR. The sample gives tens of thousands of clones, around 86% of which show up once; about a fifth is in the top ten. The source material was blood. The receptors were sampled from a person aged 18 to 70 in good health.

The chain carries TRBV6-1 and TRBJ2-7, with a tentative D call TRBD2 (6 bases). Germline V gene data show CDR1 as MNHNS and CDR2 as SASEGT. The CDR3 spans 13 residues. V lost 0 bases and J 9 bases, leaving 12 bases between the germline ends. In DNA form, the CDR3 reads TGTGCCAGCAGTGAAGCGGGGAGGATTGGGCAGTACTTC. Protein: CASSEAGRIGQYF.

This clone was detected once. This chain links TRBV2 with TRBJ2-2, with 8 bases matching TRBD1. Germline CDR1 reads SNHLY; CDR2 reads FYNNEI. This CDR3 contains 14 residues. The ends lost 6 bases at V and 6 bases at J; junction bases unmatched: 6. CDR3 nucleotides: TGTGCCAGCAGAGCGACGACAGGGGCCGGGGAGCTGTTTTTT. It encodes CASRATTGAGELFF.

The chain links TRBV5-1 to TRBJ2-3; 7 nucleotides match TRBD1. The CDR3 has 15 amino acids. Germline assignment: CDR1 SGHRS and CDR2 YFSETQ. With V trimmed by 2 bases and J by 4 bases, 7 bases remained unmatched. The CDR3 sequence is CASSLQGLGSDTQYF. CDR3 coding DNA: TGCGCCAGCAGCTTACAGGGGTTGGGGTCAGATACGCAGTATTTT. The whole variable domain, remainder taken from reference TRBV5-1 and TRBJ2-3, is KAGVTQTPRYLIKTRGQQVTLSCSPISGHRSVSWYQQTPGQGLQFLFEYFSETQRNKGNFPGRFSGRQFSNSRSEMNVSTLELGDSALYLCASSLQGLGSDTQYFGPGTRLTVL.

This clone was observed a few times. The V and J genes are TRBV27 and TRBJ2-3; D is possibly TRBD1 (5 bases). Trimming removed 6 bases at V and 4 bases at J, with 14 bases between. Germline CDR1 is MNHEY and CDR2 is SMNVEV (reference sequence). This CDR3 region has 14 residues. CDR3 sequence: CASRGTGTADTQYF. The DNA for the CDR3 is TGTGCCAGCAGGGGAACAGGAACGGCAGATACGCAGTATTTT.

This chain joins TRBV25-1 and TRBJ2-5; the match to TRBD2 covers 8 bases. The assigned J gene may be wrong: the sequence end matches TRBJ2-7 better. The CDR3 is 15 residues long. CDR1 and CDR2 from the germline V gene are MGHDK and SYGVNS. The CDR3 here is CASSKTSGEPYEQYF. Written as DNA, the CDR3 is TGTGCCAGCAGTAAAACTAGCGGAGAACCCTACGAGCAGTACTTC.

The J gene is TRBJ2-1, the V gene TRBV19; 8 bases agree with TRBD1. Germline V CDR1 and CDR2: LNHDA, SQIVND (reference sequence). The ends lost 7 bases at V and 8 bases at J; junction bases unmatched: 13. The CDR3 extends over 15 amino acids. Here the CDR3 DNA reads TGTGCCAGTACCCGGACAGGGCCGACTTTGGATGAGCAGTTCTTC. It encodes CASTRTGPTLDEQFF.

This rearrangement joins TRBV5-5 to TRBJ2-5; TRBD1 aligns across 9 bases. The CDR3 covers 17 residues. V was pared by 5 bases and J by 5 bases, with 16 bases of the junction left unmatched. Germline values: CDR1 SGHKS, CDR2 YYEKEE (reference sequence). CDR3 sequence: CASRPGTGPSPRETQYF. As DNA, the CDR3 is TGTGCCAGCAGACCAGGGACAGGGCCTTCCCCGAGGGAGACCCAGTACTTC.

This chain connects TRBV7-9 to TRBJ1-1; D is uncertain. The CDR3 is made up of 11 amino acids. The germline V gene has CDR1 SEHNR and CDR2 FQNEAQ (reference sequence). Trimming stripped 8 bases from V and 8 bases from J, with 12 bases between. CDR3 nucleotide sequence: TGTGCCAGCTCCCGGCCAAGCGAAGCTTTCTTT. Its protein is CASSRPSEAFF.

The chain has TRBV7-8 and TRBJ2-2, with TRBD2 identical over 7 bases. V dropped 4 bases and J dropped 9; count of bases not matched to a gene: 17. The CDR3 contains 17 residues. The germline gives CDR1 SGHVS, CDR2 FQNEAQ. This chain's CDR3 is CASSSNILAERRRELFF. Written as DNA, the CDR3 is TGTGCCAGCAGCTCGAACATTCTAGCGGAGAGGAGGCGGGAGCTGTTTTTT.

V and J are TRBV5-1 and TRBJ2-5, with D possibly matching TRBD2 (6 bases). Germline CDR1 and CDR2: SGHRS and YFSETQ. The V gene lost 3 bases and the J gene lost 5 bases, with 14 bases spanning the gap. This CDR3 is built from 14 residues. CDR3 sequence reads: CASSWGTAEETQYF. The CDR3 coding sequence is TGCGCCAGCAGCTGGGGGACTGCCGAGGAGACCCAGTACTTC. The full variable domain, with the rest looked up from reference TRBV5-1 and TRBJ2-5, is KAGVTQTPRYLIKTRGQQVTLSCSPISGHRSVSWYQQTPGQGLQFLFEYFSETQRNKGNFPGRFSGRQFSNSRSEMNVSTLELGDSALYLCASSWGTAEETQYFGPGTRLLVL.

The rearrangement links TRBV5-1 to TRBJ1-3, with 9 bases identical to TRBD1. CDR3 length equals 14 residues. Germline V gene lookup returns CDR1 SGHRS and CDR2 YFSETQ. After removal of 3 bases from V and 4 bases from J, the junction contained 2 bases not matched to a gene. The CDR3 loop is CASSYGTGGNTIYF. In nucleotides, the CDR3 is TGCGCCAGCAGCTACGGGACAGGGGGAAACACCATATATTTT.

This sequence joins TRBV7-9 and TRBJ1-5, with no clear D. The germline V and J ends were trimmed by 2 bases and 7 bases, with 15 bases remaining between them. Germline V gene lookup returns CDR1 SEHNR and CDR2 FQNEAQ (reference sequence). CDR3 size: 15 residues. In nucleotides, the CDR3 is TGTGCCAGCAGCTTAAATAATCAAGGGAACCAGCCCCAGCATTTT. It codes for CASSLNNQGNQPQHF.

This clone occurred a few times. The CDR3 sequence: CASSPRSGTRAEKLFF. In DNA, the CDR3 is TGTGCCAGCAGCCCGAGATCCGGGACACGGGCAGAAAAACTGTTTTTT. The J gene is TRBJ1-4, the V gene TRBV7-6; perhaps TRBD1 as D (6 bases). This CDR3 region has 16 residues. Trimming shortened V by 5 bases and J by 8 bases, and 21 bases separated the two germline ends. In germline, CDR1 is SGHVS, CDR2 FNYEAQ.

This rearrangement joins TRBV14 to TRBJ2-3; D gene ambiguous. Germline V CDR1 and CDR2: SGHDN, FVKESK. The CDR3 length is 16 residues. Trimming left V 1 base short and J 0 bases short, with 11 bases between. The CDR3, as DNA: TGTGCCAGCAGCCAAGGGAGTTCGACTAGCACAGATACGCAGTATTTT. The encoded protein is CASSQGSSTSTDTQYF.

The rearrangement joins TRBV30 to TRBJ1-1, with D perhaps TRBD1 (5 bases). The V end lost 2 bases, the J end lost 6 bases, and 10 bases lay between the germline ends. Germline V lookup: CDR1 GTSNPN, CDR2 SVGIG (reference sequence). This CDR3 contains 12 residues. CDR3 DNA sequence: TGTGCCTGGAGTCAGGGTATCGCTGAAGCTTTCTTT. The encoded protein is CAWSQGIAEAFF.

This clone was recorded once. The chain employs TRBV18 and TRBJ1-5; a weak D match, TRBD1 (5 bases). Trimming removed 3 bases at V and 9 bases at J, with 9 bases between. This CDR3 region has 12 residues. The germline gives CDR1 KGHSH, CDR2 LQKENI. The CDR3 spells CASSPTDGPQHF. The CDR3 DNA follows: TGTGCCAGCTCACCGACAGATGGGCCCCAGCATTTT.

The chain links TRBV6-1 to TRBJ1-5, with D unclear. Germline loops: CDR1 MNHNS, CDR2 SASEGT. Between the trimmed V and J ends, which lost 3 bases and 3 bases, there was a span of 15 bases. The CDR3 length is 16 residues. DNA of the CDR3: TGTGCCAGCAGTGATAAGCGGGTGAGCGCCAATCAGCCCCAGCATTTT. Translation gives CASSDKRVSANQPQHF.

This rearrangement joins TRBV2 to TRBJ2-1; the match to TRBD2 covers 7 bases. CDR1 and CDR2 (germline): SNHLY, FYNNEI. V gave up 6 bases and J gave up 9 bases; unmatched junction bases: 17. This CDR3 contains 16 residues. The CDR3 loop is CASRDRRLAVGSEQFF. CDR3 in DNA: TGTGCCAGCAGAGACCGGCGACTAGCTGTGGGCTCTGAGCAGTTCTTC.

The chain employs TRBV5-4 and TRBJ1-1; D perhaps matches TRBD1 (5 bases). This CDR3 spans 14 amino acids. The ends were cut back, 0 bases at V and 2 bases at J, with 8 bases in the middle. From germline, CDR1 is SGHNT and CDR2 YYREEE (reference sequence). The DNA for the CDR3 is TGTGCCAGCAGCTTGGGACAGTTTAACACTGAAGCTTTCTTT. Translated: CASSLGQFNTEAFF.